The sequence of this TCR beta chain was determined in a study of blood T cell repertoires in COVID-19. Germline V lookup: CDR1 SNHLY, CDR2 FYNNEI. This CDR3 is 15 amino acids long. The V segment lost 4 bases and the J segment 2 bases; nucleotides outside the gene matches: 7. Method: immunoSEQ multiplex PCR; TCRdb's copy keeps in-frame clones and lacks some. The sample lists around 130,000 clones, 82% seen once, with less than 5% in the top ten. The chain has TRBV2 and TRBJ1-2, with 7 nucleotides matching TRBD1. The sequenced material came from peripheral blood. The TCR comes from a woman over 75 with acute or convalescent COVID-19. The CDR3 loop reads CASSVPQGVNYGYTF. DNA of the CDR3: TGTGCCAGCAGTGTTCCGCAGGGGGTGAACTATGGCTACACCTTC.